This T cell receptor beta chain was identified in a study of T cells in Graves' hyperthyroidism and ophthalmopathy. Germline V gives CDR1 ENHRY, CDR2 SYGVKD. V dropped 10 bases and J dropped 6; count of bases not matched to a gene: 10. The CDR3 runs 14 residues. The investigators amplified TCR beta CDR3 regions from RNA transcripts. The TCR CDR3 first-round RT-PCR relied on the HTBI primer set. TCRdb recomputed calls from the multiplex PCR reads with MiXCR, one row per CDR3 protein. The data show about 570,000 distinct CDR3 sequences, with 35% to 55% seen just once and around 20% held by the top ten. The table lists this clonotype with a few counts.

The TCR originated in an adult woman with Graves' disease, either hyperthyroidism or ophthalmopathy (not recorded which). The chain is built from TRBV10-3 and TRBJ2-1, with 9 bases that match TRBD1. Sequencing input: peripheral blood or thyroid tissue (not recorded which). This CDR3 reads CATLGDRAINEQFF. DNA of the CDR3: TGTGCCACCCTGGGGGACAGGGCCATCAATGAGCAGTTCTTC.